The source of this T cell receptor beta chain is a study of blood T cell repertoires in COVID-19. Trimming stripped 2 bases from V and 4 bases from J, with 8 bases between. The CDR3 covers 13 residues. CDR1 and CDR2 (germline): SGHTA, FQGNSA. Clones were sequenced by immunoSEQ multiplex PCR, and TCRdb holds only the in-frame ones, with some missing. The sample consists of approximately 300,000 clones, 80% to 90% of them appearing once. The chain joins TRBV7-2 to TRBJ1-1; unclear D gene. The sequencing sample was made of PBMCs or T cells enriched from blood (not recorded which). The TCR comes from a woman between 18 and 29 years old who had recovered from COVID-19. The CDR3 DNA follows: TGTGCCAGCAGCTTAACTCAGGCCACTGAAGCTTTCTTT. This translates into CASSLTQATEAFF.